Listed below are T cell receptor beta chains from one sample, sequenced in a study of immune characterization of retroperitoneal liposarcoma. Via MiXCR, TCRdb re-called the PCR reads, giving one row per CDR3 protein. The sample yields more than 8,000 distinct CDR3 sequences, 35% to 45% seen once. Input material: tumor tissue. These receptors all come from a male donor with retroperitoneal liposarcoma. Both conserved end residues are part of each CDR3. The D gene is left open where the match is weak.

d_gene,j_gene,v_gene,CDR3aa
TRBD1,TRBJ2-2,TRBV6-1,CASKYGQADTGELFF
TRBD2,TRBJ2-1,TRBV6-1,CASNRGTSGYNEQFF
.,TRBJ2-2,TRBV27,CASSLLFGSGTGELFF
TRBD1,.,TRBV27,CASISRQGDSYEQYF
TRBD2,TRBJ2-3,TRBV6-1,CASSRGGGGGTDTQYF
TRBD2,TRBJ2-1,TRBV7-8,CASSLESGMSYNEQFF
.,.,TRBV14,CASSQDSWLGDEQYF
TRBD2,TRBJ2-3,TRBV6-4,CASSKGLATDTQYF
TRBD2,.,TRBV6-1,CASSAKLAGVNGQFF
.,TRBJ2-5,TRBV4-3,CASSPRLQETQYF
TRBD1,TRBJ1-1,TRBV7-2,CASHRQGGTEAFF
.,TRBJ2-3,TRBV6-1,CASSDRGLYTDTQYF
TRBD2,.,TRBV6-1,CASRPEWGGQETQYF
TRBD1,.,TRBV27,CASGQGGPYNEQYF
.,TRBJ2-5,TRBV10-1,CASSELRGNQETQYF
.,TRBJ2-1,TRBV24-1,CATSDFRDASHRDEQFF
.,TRBJ2-1,TRBV7-6,CASSLTRLPYNEQFF
TRBD2,TRBJ2-1,TRBV10-2,CASSGIAGVPNNEQFF
.,TRBJ2-1,TRBV7-2,CASTLDYPDEQFF
TRBD2,TRBJ2-5,TRBV12-3/TRBV12-4,CASKGPAGENEQYF
TRBD2,.,TRBV7-6,CASSPRTSGNNEQYF
.,TRBJ1-4,TRBV6-8,CASHGGTNEKLFF
TRBD2,.,TRBV6-1,CASSSPGTSSYNEQYF
TRBD1,TRBJ2-4,TRBV6-8,CASIEVPGGKNIQYF
TRBD2,TRBJ2-1,TRBV10-1,CASSALTSGRADEQFF
TRBD2,TRBJ2-1,TRBV11-3,CASSLGTSSEQFF
TRBD2,TRBJ2-3,TRBV6-8,CASSYQSGTSTDTQYF
TRBD2,TRBJ2-1,TRBV6-5,CASTREGNEQFF
.,TRBJ2-1,TRBV4-3,CASSHERTSGVTIYNEQFF
.,TRBJ1-1,TRBV6-1,CASTEGAVTEAFF
.,TRBJ2-1,TRBV11-2,CASRFTGTPSSYNEQFF
.,.,TRBV6-1,CASRTDTYEQYF
.,TRBJ2-2,TRBV7-2,CATPGQTNTGELFF